The present T cell receptor beta chain was sequenced within a study of blood T cell repertoires in COVID-19. The wider study: PBMCs, B-cell-depleted T cells, or T cells provided the cDNA or gDNA that made up the material.

V dropped 3 bases and J dropped 0 bases, with 13 bases sitting between them. Per the germline V gene, CDR1 is LGHDT and CDR2 is YNNKEL (reference sequence). The CDR3 has 16 residues. How the authors handled the data: Amplification from reference gene primers served as the basis for estimated nucleated cell counts. Data came from immunoSEQ multiplex PCR; TCRdb stores just in-frame clones and leaves some out. The V and J calls and clone size come from that table; D and trimming were worked out from the DNA. Here the sample spans fewer than 200,000 clones, approximately 90% being singletons. Those enrolled, adults aged about 18 to 95 years, came from around 24 US areas.

The TCR sequence derives from a woman aged 40 to 50 in a cohort exposed to, infected with or recovered from COVID-19 (not recorded which). Specimen: PBMCs or T cells enriched from blood (not recorded which). The J gene is TRBJ2-3, the V gene TRBV3-1 (or the pseudogene TRBV3-2); D perhaps matches TRBD2 (6 bases). The CDR3 spells CASSHRLDPSTDTQYF. The CDR3 DNA reads as TGTGCCAGCAGCCACAGACTAGACCCCAGCACAGATACGCAGTATTTT.